This is a list of T cell receptor beta chains from one sample in a study of T-cell reconstitution after alpha-beta-depleted transplantation in children. TCRdb reanalysed the PCR reads using MiXCR and keeps one entry per CDR3 protein. Altogether some 550,000 distinct CDR3 sequences are present, around 18% being singletons, with the ten largest covering around 3.3%. Source: PBMCs from the stem cell graft donor, taken from the stem cell graft. Every receptor here comes from a human donor who donated a stem cell graft to a child with acute lymphoblastic leukemia. Each CDR3 is given with its conserved first and last residue. D genes are given only for firm matches. Clone size is shown for a subset of rows, as once, few, many or a class of expanded clone.

length	size	V	J	D	CDR3	DNA
14	NA	TRBV5-1	TRBJ2-7	NA	CASSLGGLFYEQYF	TGCGCCAGCAGCTTAGGGGGGCTATTCTACGAGCAGTACTTC
14	few	TRBV6-5	TRBJ1-3	NA	CASSLTSDGNTIYF	TGTGCCAGCAGTTTGACTTCTGACGGAAACACCATATATTTT
14	NA	TRBV7-9	TRBJ2-5	NA	CASSPRLDQETQYF	TGTGCCAGCAGCCCCCGACTAGACCAAGAGACCCAGTACTTC
16	NA	TRBV5-1	TRBJ2-7	TRBD2	CASSLTSGTISYEQYF	TGCGCCAGCAGCTTGACTAGCGGGACCATCTCCTACGAGCAGTACTTC
14	medium-sized	TRBV28	TRBJ2-7	TRBD2	CASTGWDYSYEQYF	TGTGCCAGCACCGGCTGGGACTACTCCTACGAGCAGTACTTC
14	NA	TRBV20-1	TRBJ2-3	NA	CSARDLTSTDTQYF	TGCAGTGCTAGAGATCTGACCTCCACAGATACGCAGTATTTT
14	NA	TRBV6-5	TRBJ2-1	TRBD2	CASSYLAGHNEQFF	TGTGCCAGCAGTTACCTAGCGGGACACAATGAGCAGTTCTTC
15	NA	TRBV18	TRBJ1-1	TRBD1	CASSPGTGMNTEAFF	TGTGCCAGCTCACCTGGGACAGGGATGAACACTGAAGCTTTCTTT
11	few	TRBV20-1	TRBJ2-7	NA	CSARSTGEQYF	TGCAGTGCTAGATCCACCGGAGAGCAGTACTTC
12	NA	TRBV20-1	TRBJ2-5	TRBD2	CSASRGVETQYF	TGCAGTGCTAGTCGGGGGGTAGAGACCCAGTACTTC
13	NA	TRBV29-1	TRBJ2-1	NA	CSVAFNRYNEQFF	TGCAGCGTTGCCTTTAACAGGTACAATGAGCAGTTCTTC
16	few	TRBV5-1	TRBJ2-6	NA	CASSLRQNSGANVLTF	TGCGCCAGCAGCTTGCGGCAGAACTCTGGGGCCAACGTCCTGACTTTC
15	NA	TRBV3-1	TRBJ1-6	TRBD1	CASSLTGFTTSPLHF	TGTGCCAGCAGCCTGACAGGGTTCACTACTTCACCCCTCCACTTT
13	NA	TRBV20-1	TRBJ2-7	NA	CSASGALIYEQYF	TGCAGTGCTAGCGGGGCACTGATCTACGAGCAGTACTTC
16	NA	TRBV7-9	TRBJ2-7	TRBD1	CASSSAGTGDRYEQYF	TGTGCCAGCAGCTCCGCCGGGACAGGGGATCGGTACGAGCAGTACTTC
14	NA	TRBV27	TRBJ2-7	NA	CASSLDGSHYEQYF	TGTGCCAGCAGTTTAGACGGATCGCACTACGAGCAGTACTTC
14	few	TRBV5-6	TRBJ2-7	NA	CASSGDKGSYEQYF	TGTGCCAGCAGCGGGGACAAGGGGTCCTACGAGCAGTACTTC
15	few	TRBV5-1	TRBJ2-7	TRBD2	CASSSFQAGGNEQYF	TGCGCCAGCAGCTCCTTTCAAGCGGGAGGGAACGAGCAGTACTTC
14	many	TRBV29-1	TRBJ2-1	TRBD1	CSVRGTGWANEQFF	TGCAGCGTTCGAGGGACAGGATGGGCTAATGAGCAGTTCTTC
14	NA	TRBV20-1	TRBJ2-7	NA	CSARGPGPAYEQYF	TGCAGTGCTAGAGGGCCAGGACCAGCCTACGAGCAGTACTTC
15	few	TRBV7-9	TRBJ1-4	NA	CASSSDVSTNEKLFF	TGTGCCAGCAGCTCGGACGTATCTACTAATGAAAAACTGTTTTTT
13	NA	TRBV12-3/TRBV12-4	TRBJ2-1	NA	CASTTHGESEQFF	TGTGCCAGCACCACACATGGGGAAAGTGAGCAGTTCTTC
14	NA	TRBV30	TRBJ1-4	NA	CAWSPGPTNEKLFF	TGTGCCTGGAGTCCCGGACCAACTAATGAAAAACTGTTTTTT
13	few	TRBV5-1	TRBJ1-1	NA	CASSLWSNTEAFF	TGCGCCAGCAGCTTGTGGTCCAACACTGAAGCTTTCTTT
13	NA	TRBV20-1	TRBJ2-2	NA	CSASAPNTGELFF	TGCAGTGCTAGCGCCCCGAACACCGGGGAGCTGTTTTTT
19	NA	TRBV2	TRBJ2-3	NA	CASSFGTLVGVTHTDTQYF	TGTGCCAGCAGTTTCGGGACTCTCGTAGGGGTCACACACACAGATACGCAGTATTTT
15	few	TRBV6-1	TRBJ2-1	NA	CATAFWGLGGYEQFF	TGTGCCACCGCTTTCTGGGGGCTGGGCGGCTATGAGCAGTTCTTC
17	NA	TRBV20-1	TRBJ2-7	NA	CSARDLSPVISTYEQYF	TGCAGTGCTAGAGATCTTTCGCCCGTTATCTCCACCTACGAGCAGTACTTC
15	few	TRBV5-5	TRBJ1-5	TRBD1	CASSGRQGINQPQHF	TGTGCCAGCAGCGGTAGACAGGGGATAAATCAGCCCCAGCATTTT
18	NA	TRBV27	TRBJ2-3	NA	CASSFGKLWGDSTDTQYF	TGTGCCAGCAGTTTTGGGAAGTTATGGGGGGATAGCACAGATACGCAGTATTTT
15	NA	TRBV5-1	TRBJ1-1	TRBD1	CASSTSGTGNTEAFF	TGCGCCAGCAGCACATCCGGGACAGGGAACACTGAAGCTTTCTTT
14	NA	TRBV5-1	TRBJ1-5	TRBD1	CASSPQSGDRERHF	TGCGCCAGCAGCCCTCAGTCGGGTGACAGGGAAAGGCATTTT
13	NA	TRBV20-1	TRBJ2-1	NA	CSARRQVDNEQFF	TGCAGTGCTAGAAGGCAGGTCGACAATGAGCAGTTCTTC
15	NA	TRBV19	TRBJ2-2	TRBD1	CASRGDRANTGELFF	TGTGCCAGTAGAGGCGACAGGGCGAACACCGGGGAGCTGTTTTTT
13	NA	TRBV7-6	TRBJ2-7	NA	CAGRGPISYEQYF	TGTGCCGGGAGGGGGCCTATTAGCTACGAGCAGTACTTC
15	many	TRBV20-1	TRBJ2-7	NA	CSARDPGRVSPEQYF	TGCAGTGCTAGAGATCCAGGCAGGGTGTCCCCCGAGCAGTACTTC
12	NA	TRBV5-1	TRBJ2-1	NA	CASSGRGNEQFF	TGCGCCAGCAGCGGAAGAGGCAATGAGCAGTTCTTC
15	NA	TRBV7-9	TRBJ2-6	NA	CASSSGPSGANVLTF	TGTGCCAGCAGCTCCGGGCCCTCGGGGGCCAACGTCCTGACTTTC
13	few	TRBV2	TRBJ2-5	NA	CASSASYQETQYF	TGTGCCAGCAGTGCCTCGTACCAAGAGACCCAGTACTTC
19	NA	TRBV11-1	TRBJ2-1	TRBD2	CASSLVTTSGSPGGNEQFF	TGTGCCAGCAGCTTAGTCACTACTAGCGGGAGCCCTGGGGGCAATGAGCAGTTCTTC
15	few	TRBV12-3/TRBV12-4	TRBJ2-3	TRBD2	CASILGGLVTDTQYF	TGTGCCAGCATCCTCGGGGGACTAGTCACAGATACGCAGTATTTT